The source of this T cell receptor (beta chain) is a study of vaccination and CD4 T cells after COVID-19. This sample's treatment: roughly 11-day PBMC culture with coronavirus spike peptide pools or control peptides (ViraFEST assay). The CDR3 loop spans 15 amino acids. Trimming took 6 bases from V and 5 from J, leaving 20 bases between them. Looked up from germline, CDR1 is DFQATT and CDR2 is SNEGSKA (reference sequence). Cultured CD4+ T cell DNA was sequenced using the Oncomine TCR Beta short-read assay. Each CDR3 protein gets one entry after TCRdb re-called the PCR reads with MiXCR. The sample shows 7,900 or so distinct CDR3 sequences, about three quarters of them seen only once. Note on this clonotype: What it recognizes is unknown.

The source of this sequence is a human donor who had recovered from COVID-19. The sequencing input was CD4+ T cells from blood, cultured in vitro. V is TRBV20-1 and J is TRBJ1-5; TRBD1 is a possible D gene (5 bases). The chain's CDR3 is CSATLGATRDQPQHF. Here the CDR3 DNA reads TGCAGTGCAACCCTCGGGGCAACTAGGGATCAGCCCCAGCATTTT.